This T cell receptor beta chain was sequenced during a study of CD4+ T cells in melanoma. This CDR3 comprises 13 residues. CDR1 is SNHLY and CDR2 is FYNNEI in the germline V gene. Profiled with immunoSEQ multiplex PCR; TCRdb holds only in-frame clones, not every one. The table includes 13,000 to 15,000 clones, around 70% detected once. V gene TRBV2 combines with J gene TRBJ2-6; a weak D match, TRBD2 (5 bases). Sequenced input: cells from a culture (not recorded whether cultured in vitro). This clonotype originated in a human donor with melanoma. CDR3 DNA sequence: TGTGCTAAAAATTACGAGGGTACCAACGTCCTGACTTTC. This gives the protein CAKNYEGTNVLTF.